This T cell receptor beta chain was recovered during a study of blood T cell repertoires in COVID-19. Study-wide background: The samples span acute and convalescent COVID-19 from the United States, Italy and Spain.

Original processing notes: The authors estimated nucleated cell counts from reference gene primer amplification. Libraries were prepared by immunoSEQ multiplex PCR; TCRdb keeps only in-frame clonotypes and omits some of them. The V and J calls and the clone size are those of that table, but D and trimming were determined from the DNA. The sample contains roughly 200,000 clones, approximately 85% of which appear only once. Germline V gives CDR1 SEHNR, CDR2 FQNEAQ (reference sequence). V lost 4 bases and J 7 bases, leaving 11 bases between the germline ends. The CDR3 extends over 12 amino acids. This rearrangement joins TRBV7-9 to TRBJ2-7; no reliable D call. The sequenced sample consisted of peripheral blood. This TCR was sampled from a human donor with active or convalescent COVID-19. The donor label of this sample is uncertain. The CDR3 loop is CASSSLGWEQYF. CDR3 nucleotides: TGTGCCAGCAGCTCCCTCGGGTGGGAGCAGTACTTC.